This T cell receptor beta chain stems from a study of blood T cell repertoires in COVID-19. Authors' analysis steps: Amplification of reference gene primers provided the estimated nucleated cell counts. Method: immunoSEQ multiplex PCR; TCRdb's copy keeps in-frame clones and lacks some. D and trimming were read from the DNA, whereas the V and J calls and clone size are those reported in that table. In the table there are about 250,000 clones, roughly 84% of which are singletons. The sequence came from a person between 65 and 79 years old with COVID-19, enrolled during active disease. Sequenced input: peripheral blood.

The CDR3 is CASSLLQGFPEAFF. The CDR3 DNA follows: TGTGCCAGCAGCTTGTTGCAGGGGTTCCCTGAAGCTTTCTTT. The chain carries TRBV5-6 and TRBJ1-1; TRBD1 might be the D (6 bases). CDR3 length: 14 amino acids. The V and J ends lost 1 base and 6 bases respectively, with 13 bases between them. Per germline, CDR1 SGHDT and CDR2 YYEEEE.